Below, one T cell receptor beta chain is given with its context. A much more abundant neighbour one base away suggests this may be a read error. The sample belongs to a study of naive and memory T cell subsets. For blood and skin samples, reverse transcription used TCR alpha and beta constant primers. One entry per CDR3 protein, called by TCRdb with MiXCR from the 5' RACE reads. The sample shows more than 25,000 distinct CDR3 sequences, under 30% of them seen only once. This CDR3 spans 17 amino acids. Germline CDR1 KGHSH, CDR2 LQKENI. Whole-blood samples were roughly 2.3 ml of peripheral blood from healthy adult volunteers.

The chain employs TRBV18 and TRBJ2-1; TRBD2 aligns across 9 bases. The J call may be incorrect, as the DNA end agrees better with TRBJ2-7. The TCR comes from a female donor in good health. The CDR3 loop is CASSPPVAGGSHNEQYF. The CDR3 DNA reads TGTGCCAGCTCACCCCCTGTCGCGGGGGGGTCCCACAATGAGCAGTACTTC.